A selection of T cell receptor beta chains follows, all from one sample in a study of technical replicates of blood from a handful of donors. Here immunoSEQ multiplex PCR was the method, and the copy in TCRdb shows in-frame clones only, minus some. Among some 80,000 clones listed, approximately 94% were seen once. The sample consisted of T cells isolated from PBMCs. These receptors were obtained from a human donor in good health. The CDR3 runs from the conserved cysteine through the conserved F or W.

v_gene	j_gene	CDR3aa
TRBV5-1	TRBJ2-1	CASSLSGTYNEQFF
TRBV6-5	TRBJ2-3	CASSRGRTADTQYF
TRBV30	TRBJ2-5	CAWSLRAGGRETQYF
TRBV6-5	TRBJ1-3	CASTRTYKGNTIYF
TRBV6-5	TRBJ1-2	CASSYSSGFGYTF
TRBV6-1	TRBJ2-7	CASSRDRGIEQYF
TRBV7-9	TRBJ2-7	CASSFTSGSFGEQYF
TRBV11-3	TRBJ2-5	CASSVGLAGQETQYF
TRBV28	TRBJ1-2	CASSFPRQGSYGYTF
TRBV5-5	TRBJ1-1	CASSLMSADGTEAFF
TRBV5-4	TRBJ2-3	CASSFLAGQGDTQYF
TRBV14	TRBJ2-7	CASSLGLYEQYF
TRBV6-5	TRBJ1-5	CASRRGGNQPQHF
TRBV4-3	TRBJ2-6	CASSVQGANVLTF
TRBV11-3	TRBJ2-7	CASSLGWQSYEQYF
TRBV6-4	TRBJ2-1	CASAETSDPTDEQFF
TRBV28	TRBJ2-7	CASSLGPALGQQYF
TRBV10-3	TRBJ1-4	CAISESVTGELFF
TRBV30	TRBJ1-5	CAWRGPGGHQPQHF
TRBV27	TRBJ2-7	CASSSSSYEQYF
TRBV6-1	TRBJ2-7	CASSTGLFYEQYF
TRBV9	TRBJ1-1	CASSVGGGLIMNTEAFF
TRBV15	TRBJ1-1	CATRHMNTEAFF
TRBV5-6	TRBJ1-1	CASSFFRAGAEAFF
TRBV7-9	TRBJ1-3	CASSKRTDLGNTIYF
TRBV9	TRBJ1-1	CASSVDRVRNTEAFF
TRBV13	TRBJ2-7	CASSSKTGLAQSSYEQYF
TRBV4-1	TRBJ2-1	CASSWGGDEQFF
TRBV25-1	TRBJ1-4	CASSEYITVGNEKLFF
TRBV19	TRBJ1-5	CASSISGTVSNQPQHF
TRBV10-3	TRBJ2-7	CAISNDRDYEQYF
TRBV18	TRBJ2-7	CASSGDTYEQYF